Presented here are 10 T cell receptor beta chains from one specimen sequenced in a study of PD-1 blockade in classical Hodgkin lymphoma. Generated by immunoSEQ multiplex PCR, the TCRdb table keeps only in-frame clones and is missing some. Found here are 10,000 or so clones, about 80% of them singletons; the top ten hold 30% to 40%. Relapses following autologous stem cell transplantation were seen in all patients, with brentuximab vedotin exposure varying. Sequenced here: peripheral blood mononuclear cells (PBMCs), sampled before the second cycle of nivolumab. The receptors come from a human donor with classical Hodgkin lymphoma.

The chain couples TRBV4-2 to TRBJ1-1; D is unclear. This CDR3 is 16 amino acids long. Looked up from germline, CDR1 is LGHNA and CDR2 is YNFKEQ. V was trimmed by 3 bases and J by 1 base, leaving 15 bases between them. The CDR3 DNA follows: TGTGCCAGCAGCCACGCTCGGCAGGCCGCGAACACTGAAGCTTTCTTT. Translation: CASSHARQAANTEAFF.

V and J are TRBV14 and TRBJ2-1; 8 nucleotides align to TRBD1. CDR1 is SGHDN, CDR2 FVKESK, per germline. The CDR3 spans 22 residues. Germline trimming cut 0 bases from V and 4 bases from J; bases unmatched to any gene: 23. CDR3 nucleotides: TGTGCCAGCAGCCAAGATCGGAGGTGGGGACAGGCGGCTCCATTTTATTACAATGAGCAGTTCTTC. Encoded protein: CASSQDRRWGQAAPFYYNEQFF.

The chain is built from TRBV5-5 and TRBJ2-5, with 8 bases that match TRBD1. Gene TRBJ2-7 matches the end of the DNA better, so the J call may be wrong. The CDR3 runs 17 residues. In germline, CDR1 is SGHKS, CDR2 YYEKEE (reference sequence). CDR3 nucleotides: TGTGCCAGCAGCTATGCCACCCCAAGGACAGGGTCCTACGAGCAGTACTTC. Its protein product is CASSYATPRTGSYEQYF.

DNA of the CDR3: TGTGCCAGCAGGGTGGGGGGATCCACAGATACGCAGTATTTT. Its protein is CASRVGGSTDTQYF. V is TRBV2 and J is TRBJ2-3, with D possibly TRBD2 on 6 matching bases. V was shortened by 6 bases and J by 2 bases, with 12 bases between the two germline ends. This CDR3 contains 14 residues. Germline V gives CDR1 SNHLY, CDR2 FYNNEI.

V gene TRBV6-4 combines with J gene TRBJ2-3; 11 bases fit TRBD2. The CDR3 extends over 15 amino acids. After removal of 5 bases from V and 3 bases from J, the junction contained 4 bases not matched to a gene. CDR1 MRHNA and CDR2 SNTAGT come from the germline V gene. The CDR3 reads CASSPTSGSTDTQYF. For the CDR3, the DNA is TGTGCCAGCAGTCCAACTAGCGGGAGTACAGATACGCAGTATTTT.

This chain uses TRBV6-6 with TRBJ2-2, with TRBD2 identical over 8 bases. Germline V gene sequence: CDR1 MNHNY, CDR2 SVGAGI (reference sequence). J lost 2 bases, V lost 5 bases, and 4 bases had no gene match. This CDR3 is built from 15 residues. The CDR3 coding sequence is TGTGCCAGCAGTACCGGGAGGGCCAACACCGGGGAGCTGTTTTTT. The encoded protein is CASSTGRANTGELFF.

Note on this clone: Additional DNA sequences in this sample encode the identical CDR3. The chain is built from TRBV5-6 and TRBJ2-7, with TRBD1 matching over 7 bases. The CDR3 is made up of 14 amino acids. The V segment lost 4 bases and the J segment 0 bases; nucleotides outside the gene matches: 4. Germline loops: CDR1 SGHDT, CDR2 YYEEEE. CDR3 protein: CASSLGGDSYEQYF. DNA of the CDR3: TGTGCCAGCAGCCTAGGGGGCGACTCCTACGAGCAGTACTTC.

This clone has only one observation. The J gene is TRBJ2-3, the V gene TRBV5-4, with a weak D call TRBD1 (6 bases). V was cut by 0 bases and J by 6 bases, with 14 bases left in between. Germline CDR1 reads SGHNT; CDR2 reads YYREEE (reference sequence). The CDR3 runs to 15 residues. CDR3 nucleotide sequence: TGTGCCAGCAGCTTGGGGCAGGGGTTCAGGGATACGCAGTATTTT. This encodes CASSLGQGFRDTQYF.

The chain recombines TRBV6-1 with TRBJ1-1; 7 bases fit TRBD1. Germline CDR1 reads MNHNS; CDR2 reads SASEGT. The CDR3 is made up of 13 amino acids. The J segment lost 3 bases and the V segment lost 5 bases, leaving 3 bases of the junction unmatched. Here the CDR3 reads CASSRTGDTEAFF. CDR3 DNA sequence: TGTGCCAGCAGTAGAACAGGGGACACTGAAGCTTTCTTT.

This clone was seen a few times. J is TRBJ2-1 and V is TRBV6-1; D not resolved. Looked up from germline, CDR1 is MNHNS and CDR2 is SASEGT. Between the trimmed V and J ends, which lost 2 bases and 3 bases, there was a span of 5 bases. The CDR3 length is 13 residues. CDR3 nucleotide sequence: TGTGCCAGCAGTGAATCTGACTACAATGAGCAGTTCTTC. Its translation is CASSESDYNEQFF.